This T cell receptor (beta chain) was documented in a study of molecular identifiers for immune sequencing clone quantification. The study's findings and limits: Over 98% of effector molecules, but under 1% in naive cells, were held by clones with more than 20 RNA copies.

Input for naive CD8 libraries was roughly 17,000 to 1,000,000 sorted cells; the RNA fraction used was 10%, 30% or 50%. Bulk TCR libraries were made with methods that had been previously described and with listed TCR primers. In TCRdb, the PCR reads were re-called with MiXCR into one record per CDR3 protein. Among about 640,000 distinct CDR3 sequences listed, approximately 20% were seen once. CDR1 is MNHEY and CDR2 is SMNVEV in the germline V gene (reference sequence). This CDR3 is built from 16 residues. Details on this clonotype: Its target is not known. A much larger clone is a single base away; this may be a read error.

The TCR was taken from a human donor in good health. Some libraries in this study had Jurkat cell RNA spiked in. The sequencing sample was made of naive CD8+ T cells from blood, with Jurkat cell RNA spiked in. The subset was: FACS-sorted CD8+CD4-CCR7+CD45RA+ naive T cells. The V and J genes are TRBV27 and TRBJ1-4; the D gene is possibly TRBD1 (5 bases). The CDR3 spells CASSFLGVQANEKLVF. The CDR3 nucleotides read TGTGCCAGCAGTTTTTTGGGGGTACAGGCTAATGAAAAACTGGTTTTT.